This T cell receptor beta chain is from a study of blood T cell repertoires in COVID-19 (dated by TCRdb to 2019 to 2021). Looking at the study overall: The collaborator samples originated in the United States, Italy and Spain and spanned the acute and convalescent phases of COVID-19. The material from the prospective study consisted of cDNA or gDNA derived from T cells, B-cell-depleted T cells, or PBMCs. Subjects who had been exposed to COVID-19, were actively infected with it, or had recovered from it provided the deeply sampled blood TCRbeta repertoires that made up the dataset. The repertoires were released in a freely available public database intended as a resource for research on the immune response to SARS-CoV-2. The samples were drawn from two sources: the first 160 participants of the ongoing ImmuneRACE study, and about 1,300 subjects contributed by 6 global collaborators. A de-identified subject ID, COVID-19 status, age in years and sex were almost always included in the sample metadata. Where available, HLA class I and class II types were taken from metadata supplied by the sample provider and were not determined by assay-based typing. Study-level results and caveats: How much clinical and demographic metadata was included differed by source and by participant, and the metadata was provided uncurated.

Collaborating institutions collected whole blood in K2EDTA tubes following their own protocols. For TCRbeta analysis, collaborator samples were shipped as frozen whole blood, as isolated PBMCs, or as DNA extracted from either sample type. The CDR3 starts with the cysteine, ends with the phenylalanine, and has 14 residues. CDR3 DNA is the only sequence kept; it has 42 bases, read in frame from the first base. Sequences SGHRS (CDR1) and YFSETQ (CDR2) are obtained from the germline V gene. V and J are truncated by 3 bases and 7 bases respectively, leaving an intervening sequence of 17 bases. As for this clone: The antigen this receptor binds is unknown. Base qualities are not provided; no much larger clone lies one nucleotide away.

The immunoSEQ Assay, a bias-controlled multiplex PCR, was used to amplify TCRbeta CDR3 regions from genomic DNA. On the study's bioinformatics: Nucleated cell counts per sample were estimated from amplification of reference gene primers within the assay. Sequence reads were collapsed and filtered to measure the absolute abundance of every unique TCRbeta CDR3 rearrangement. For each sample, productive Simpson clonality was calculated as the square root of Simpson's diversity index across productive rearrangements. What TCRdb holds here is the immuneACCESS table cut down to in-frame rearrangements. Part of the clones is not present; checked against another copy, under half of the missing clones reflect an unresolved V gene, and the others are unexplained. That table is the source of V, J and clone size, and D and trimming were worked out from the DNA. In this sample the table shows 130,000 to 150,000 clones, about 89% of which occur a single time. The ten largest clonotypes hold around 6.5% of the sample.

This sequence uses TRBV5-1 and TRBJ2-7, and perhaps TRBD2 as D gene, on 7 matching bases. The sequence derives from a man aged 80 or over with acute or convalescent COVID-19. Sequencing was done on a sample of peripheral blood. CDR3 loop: CASSSQGRAQEQYF. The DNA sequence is TGCGCCAGCAGCTCCCAGGGGAGGGCGCAAGAGCAGTACTTC.